These 20 T cell receptor beta chains share one sample of origin, sequenced in a study of blood T cell repertoires in COVID-19. The data were produced by immunoSEQ multiplex PCR, yet TCRdb's version contains in-frame clones alone and is incomplete. In the table there are some 380,000 clones, 90% of which are singletons. The source material was peripheral blood. The origin of the receptors is a man between 18 and 29 years old with active or convalescent COVID-19.

V gene TRBV6-5 combines with J gene TRBJ1-4; no clear D gene. Germline values: CDR1 MNHEY, CDR2 SVGAGI. The CDR3 is 13 residues long. Trimming took off 0 bases at V and 7 bases at J, with 6 bases between the two ends. CDR3 nucleotide sequence: TGTGCCAGCAGTTACTCCACGGTTGAAAAACTGTTTTTT. This sequence encodes CASSYSTVEKLFF.

The CDR3 nucleotides are TGCGCCAGCAGCTATACTAGCGGGGGATCCCTAGAGCAGTACTTC. Protein product: CASSYTSGGSLEQYF. The J gene is TRBJ2-7, the V gene TRBV5-1, with TRBD2 matching 11 bases. The CDR3 consists of 15 residues. Germline V lookup: CDR1 SGHRS, CDR2 YFSETQ. With V trimmed by 3 bases and J by 7 bases, 9 bases remained unmatched.

This chain links TRBV5-5 with TRBJ2-1; no firm D call. V gave up 0 bases and J gave up 0 bases, with 19 bases separating them. There are 19 residues in the CDR3. CDR1 and CDR2 (germline): SGHKS, YYEKEE (reference sequence). This chain's CDR3 is CASSLGAQSERDSYNEQFF. Written as DNA, the CDR3 is TGTGCCAGCAGCTTGGGGGCACAATCGGAACGAGACTCCTACAATGAGCAGTTCTTC.

This clone appeared once. The chain combines TRBV19 with TRBJ1-5; weak D call: TRBD1 (6 bases). Germline CDR1 and CDR2: LNHDA and SQIVND (reference sequence). The CDR3 covers 14 residues. V was clipped by 6 bases and J by 6 bases, with 15 bases between them. Written as DNA, the CDR3 is TGTGCCAGTAGGAAACAGGGTTGGTCTCAGCCCCAGCATTTT. Translated, it gives CASRKQGWSQPQHF.

The chain couples TRBV6-2 or TRBV6-3 to TRBJ1-5; D not resolved. Germline V CDR1 and CDR2: MNHEY, SVGEGT. This CDR3 is 14 amino acids long. V was pared by 5 bases and J by 4 bases, with 12 bases between. CDR3 sequence (DNA): TGTGCCAGCAGTGGAGGGAGGGCGAATCAGCCCCAGCATTTT. It is translated as CASSGGRANQPQHF.

The chain employs TRBV9 and TRBJ1-2, with D possibly matching TRBD1 (5 bases). Trimming removed 0 bases from V and 9 bases from J, with 18 bases in between. The CDR3 runs to 15 residues. Germline CDR1 is SGDLS and CDR2 is YYNGEE. CDR3 nucleotide sequence: TGTGCCAGCAGCGTAGATTTAGGGGCAGGATGGAGCTACACCTTC. It codes for CASSVDLGAGWSYTF.

This clone has only a few counts. This chain joins TRBV27 and TRBJ2-5; 11 bases fit TRBD1. The CDR3 is 15 residues long. CDR1 is MNHEY and CDR2 is SMNVEV in the germline V gene (reference sequence). The J segment lost 4 bases and the V segment lost 5 bases, leaving 6 bases of the junction unmatched. CDR3 DNA: TGTGCCAGCAGTACAGGACAGGGGGCAAGAGAGACCCAGTACTTC. Amino acid sequence: CASSTGQGARETQYF.

This rearrangement joins TRBV2 to TRBJ2-1; 10 positions agree with TRBD2. Germline CDR1 reads SNHLY; CDR2 reads FYNNEI. The CDR3 covers 15 residues. The V gene end was trimmed by 5 bases and the J gene end by 4 bases; junction bases not matched to a gene: 5. The CDR3 nucleotides read TGTGCCAGCAGTAACCTAGCGGGGGTTTACAATGAGCAGTTCTTC. This sequence encodes CASSNLAGVYNEQFF.

The CDR3 spells CASSLISPYEQYF. CDR3 DNA: TGTGCCAGCAGCTTGATCTCCCCCTACGAGCAGTACTTC. This chain uses TRBV5-6 with TRBJ2-7; D not resolved. CDR3 size: 13 residues. Germline loops: CDR1 SGHDT, CDR2 YYEEEE. Trimming left V 1 base short and J 2 bases short, with 7 bases between.

V gene TRBV9 combines with J gene TRBJ2-1, with TRBD2 identical over 8 bases. The CDR3 is 15 amino acids. The V and J ends lost 3 bases and 4 bases, in that order; junction bases with no gene match: 6. The germline CDR1 and CDR2 sequences are SGDLS and YYNGEE. Written as DNA, the CDR3 is TGTGCCAGCAGCGAGCGGGAGAACCTTTACAATGAGCAGTTCTTC. This translates into CASSERENLYNEQFF.

This clone was seen a few times. V and J are TRBV5-1 and TRBJ2-1, with D possibly matching TRBD1 (5 bases). V dropped 4 bases and J dropped 4 bases, with 12 bases sitting between them. Per the germline V gene, CDR1 is SGHRS and CDR2 is YFSETQ. The CDR3 consists of 14 residues. CDR3 protein: CASSNVQDYNEQFF. The CDR3 DNA reads as TGCGCCAGCAGCAACGTACAGGATTACAATGAGCAGTTCTTC.

The chain uses TRBV6-5 and TRBJ2-7; 7 bases align to TRBD2. V gave up 4 bases and J gave up 2 bases; unmatched junction bases: 5. Germline assignment: CDR1 MNHEY and CDR2 SVGAGI. The CDR3 extends over 14 amino acids. The CDR3 DNA is TGTGCCAGCAGTTTCGGCCGGGGGGCCTACGAGCAGTACTTC. This translates into CASSFGRGAYEQYF.

V is TRBV7-8 and J is TRBJ2-1; TRBD2 might be the D (5 bases). Germline CDR1 and CDR2: SGHVS and FQNEAQ. The CDR3 extends over 14 amino acids. Trimming removed 0 bases at V and 8 bases at J, with 11 bases between. DNA of the CDR3: TGTGCCAGCAGCTTAGCGACTACGGCAGATGAGCAGTTCTTC. Protein: CASSLATTADEQFF.

The chain is built from TRBV21-1 and TRBJ1-4; the table calls TRBD1, which could not be checked here. TRBV21-1 is marked as a pseudogene. The CDR3 loop spans 16 amino acids. The CDR3: CASSKEARGTNEKLFF. DNA for the CDR3: TGTGCCAGCAGCAAAGAAGCCAGGGGTACTAATGAAAAACTGTTTTTT.

The chain recombines TRBV29-1 with TRBJ2-1; TRBD1 aligns across 7 bases. The trim removed 4 bases at V and 3 bases at J, leaving 12 bases unmatched. The CDR3 covers 16 residues. The germline V gene encodes CDR1 SQVTM and CDR2 ANQGSEA. In DNA, the CDR3 is TGCAGCGTTGTCCCCTTCAGACAGGGCGTCTACAATGAGCAGTTCTTC. Translation gives CSVVPFRQGVYNEQFF.

V and J are TRBV23-1 and TRBJ1-1; TRBD1 aligns across 8 bases. TRBV23-1 is classed as an ORF, of uncertain function. The CDR3 is made up of 17 amino acids. V gave up 0 bases and J gave up 7 bases; unmatched junction bases: 13. The CDR3 nucleotides are TGCGCCAGCAGTCAATCGGCTACCGGGACAGGCGGGAGTGAAGCTTTCTTT. Translation gives CASSQSATGTGGSEAFF.

The chain employs TRBV10-3 and TRBJ2-7, with D unresolved. The ends were cut back, 0 bases at V and 3 bases at J, with 9 bases in the middle. Germline CDR1 ENHRY, CDR2 SYGVKD. The CDR3 consists of 14 residues. The CDR3 reads CAISESDTNYEQYF. DNA for the CDR3: TGTGCCATCAGTGAGTCCGACACCAACTACGAGCAGTACTTC.

This chain links TRBV11-3 with TRBJ2-3; 7 bases match TRBD2. The junction had 1 base not matched to a gene; V was cut back by 6 bases and J by 1 base. Germline V gene data show CDR1 as SGHNT and CDR2 as YENEEA. The CDR3 has 13 residues. This CDR3 reads CASRGGGTDTQYF. The CDR3 nucleotides read TGTGCCAGCAGGGGAGGGGGCACAGATACGCAGTATTTT.

The chain links TRBV11-2 to TRBJ1-2; possibly TRBD1 for D (5 bases). Germline V gives CDR1 SGHAT, CDR2 FQNNGV. The CDR3 sequence is 13 residues long. The V and J ends lost 4 bases and 7 bases respectively, with 13 bases between them. CDR3 residues: CASSSQGFGGYTF. The CDR3 DNA follows: TGTGCCAGCAGCTCTCAGGGTTTCGGTGGCTACACCTTC.

The genes are TRBV11-2 and TRBJ1-2; possibly TRBD1 for D (6 bases). The germline gives CDR1 SGHAT, CDR2 FQNNGV. Trimming cost V 5 bases and J 4 bases, with 11 bases left between them. The CDR3 runs 13 residues. CDR3 amino acids: CASSPEQGYGYTF. The CDR3 nucleotides read TGTGCCAGCAGCCCCGAACAGGGCTATGGCTACACCTTC.